This T cell receptor beta chain is drawn from a study of blood T cell repertoires in COVID-19. Overall study: PBMCs, B-cell-depleted T cells, or T cells provided the cDNA or gDNA that made up the material.

The cohort comprised adults aged about 18 to 89 years residing in approximately 22 US areas. Each recovered donor of Cohort 3 presented with two negative PCRs, clearance, or symptom resolution. In the original analysis: The authors estimated nucleated cell counts from reference gene primer amplification. Measured with immunoSEQ multiplex PCR; TCRdb has only the in-frame clones, and not every one. Clone size and the V and J calls come from that table; the DNA yielded D and trimming. The sample holds approximately 400,000 clones, approximately 87% seen once. J gave up 8 bases and V 3 bases, and 7 bases lay outside the gene matches. Germline V gene data show CDR1 as SQVTM and CDR2 as ANQGSEA. This CDR3 region has 14 residues.

The sequenced sample consisted of PBMCs or T cells enriched from blood (not recorded which). The rearrangement links TRBV29-1 to TRBJ1-2, with 12 positions matching TRBD1. The TCR was taken from a young man who had recovered from COVID-19. The CDR3 protein is CSVDLGQGAVGYTF. The CDR3 coding sequence is TGCAGCGTTGATTTGGGACAGGGGGCGGTAGGCTACACCTTC.